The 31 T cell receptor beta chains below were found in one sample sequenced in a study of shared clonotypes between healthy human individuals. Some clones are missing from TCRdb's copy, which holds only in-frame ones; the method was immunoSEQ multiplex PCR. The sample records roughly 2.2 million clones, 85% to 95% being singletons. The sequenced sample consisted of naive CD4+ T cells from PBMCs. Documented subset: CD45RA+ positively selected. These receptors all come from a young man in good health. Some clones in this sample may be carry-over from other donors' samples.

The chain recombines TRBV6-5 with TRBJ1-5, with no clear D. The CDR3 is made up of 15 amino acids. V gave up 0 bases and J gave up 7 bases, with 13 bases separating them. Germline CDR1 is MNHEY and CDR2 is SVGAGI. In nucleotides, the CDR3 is TGTGCCAGCAGTTACTCGACGGGGTCCGGGCAGCCCCAGCATTTT. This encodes CASSYSTGSGQPQHF.

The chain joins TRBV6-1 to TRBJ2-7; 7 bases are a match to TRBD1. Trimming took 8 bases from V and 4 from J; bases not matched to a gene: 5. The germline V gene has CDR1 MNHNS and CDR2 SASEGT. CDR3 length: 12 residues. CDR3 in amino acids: CASVGDSYEQYF. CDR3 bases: TGTGCCAGCGTCGGGGACAGTTACGAGCAGTACTTC.

The CDR3 DNA follows: TGTGCCAGTAGTTCAGTATACAATCAGCCCCAGCATTTT. Translation gives CASSSVYNQPQHF. The chain is built from TRBV19 and TRBJ1-5; D unresolved. Per germline, CDR1 LNHDA and CDR2 SQIVND (reference sequence). V lost 5 bases and J 3 bases, leaving 8 bases between the germline ends. The CDR3 spans 13 residues.

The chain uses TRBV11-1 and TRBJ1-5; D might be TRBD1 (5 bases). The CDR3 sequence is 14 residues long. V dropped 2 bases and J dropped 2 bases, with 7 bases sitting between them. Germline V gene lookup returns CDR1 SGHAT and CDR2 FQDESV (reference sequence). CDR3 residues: CASSLQGGNQPQHF. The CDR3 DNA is TGTGCCAGCAGCTTACAGGGAGGCAATCAGCCCCAGCATTTT. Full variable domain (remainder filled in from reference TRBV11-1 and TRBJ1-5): EAEVAQSPRYKITEKSQAVAFWCDPISGHATLYWYRQILGQGPELLVQFQDESVVDDSQLPKDRFSAERLKGVDSTLKIQPAELGDSAMYLCASSLQGGNQPQHFGDGTRLSIL.

CDR3 region: CASSGYSASSYNEQFF. The CDR3 nucleotides are TGTGCCAGCAGCGGATATAGCGCAAGCTCCTACAATGAGCAGTTCTTC. The V and J genes are TRBV7-9 and TRBJ2-1, with D possibly matching TRBD2 (5 bases). V lost 5 bases, J lost 0 bases, and 14 bases lay in between. The CDR3 sequence is 16 residues long. Per germline, CDR1 SEHNR and CDR2 FQNEAQ (reference sequence).

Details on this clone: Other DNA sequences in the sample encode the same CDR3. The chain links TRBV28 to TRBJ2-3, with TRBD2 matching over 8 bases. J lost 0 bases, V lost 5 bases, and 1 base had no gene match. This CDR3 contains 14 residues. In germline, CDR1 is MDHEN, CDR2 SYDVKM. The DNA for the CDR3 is TGTGCCAGCAGTCGGGGGGGAAGCACAGATACGCAGTATTTT. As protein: CASSRGGSTDTQYF.

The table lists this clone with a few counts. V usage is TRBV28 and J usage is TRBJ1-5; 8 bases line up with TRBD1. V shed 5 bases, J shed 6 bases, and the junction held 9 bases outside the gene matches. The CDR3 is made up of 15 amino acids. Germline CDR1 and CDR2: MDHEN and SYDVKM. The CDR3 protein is CASSRTGTLSQPQHF. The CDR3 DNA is TGTGCCAGCAGTAGGACAGGGACTCTGAGTCAGCCCCAGCATTTT.

The CDR3, as DNA: TGTGCCAGTAGTCCACCCTCTGGGACTGAAGCTTTCTTT. Protein: CASSPPSGTEAFF. The chain joins TRBV19 to TRBJ1-1; D unresolved. CDR3 length: 13 residues. Germline V CDR1 and CDR2: LNHDA, SQIVND (reference sequence). Trimming removed 5 bases at V and 5 bases at J, with 12 bases between.

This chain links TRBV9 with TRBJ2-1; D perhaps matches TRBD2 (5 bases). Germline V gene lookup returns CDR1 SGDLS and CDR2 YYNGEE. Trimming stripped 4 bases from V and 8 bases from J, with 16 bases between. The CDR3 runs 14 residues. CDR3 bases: TGTGCCAGCAGCCTTCGGAGCGGTTGGGATGAGCAGTTCTTC. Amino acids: CASSLRSGWDEQFF.

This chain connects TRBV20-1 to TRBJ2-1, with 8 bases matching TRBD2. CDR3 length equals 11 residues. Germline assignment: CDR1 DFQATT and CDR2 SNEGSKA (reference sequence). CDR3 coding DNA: TGCGGGGCTAGCGGGTACAATGAGCAGTTCTTC. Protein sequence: CGASGYNEQFF.

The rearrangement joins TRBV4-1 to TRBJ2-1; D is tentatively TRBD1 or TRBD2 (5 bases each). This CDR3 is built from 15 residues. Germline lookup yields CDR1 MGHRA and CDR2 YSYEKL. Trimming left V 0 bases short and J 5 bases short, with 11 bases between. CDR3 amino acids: CASSQDPGPHNEQFF. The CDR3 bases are TGCGCCAGCAGCCAAGATCCGGGACCACACAATGAGCAGTTCTTC.

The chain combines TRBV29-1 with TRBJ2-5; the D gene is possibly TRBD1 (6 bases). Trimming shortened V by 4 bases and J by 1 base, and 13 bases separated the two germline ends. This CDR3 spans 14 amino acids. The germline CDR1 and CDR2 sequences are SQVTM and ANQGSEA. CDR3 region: CSVADTGRQETQYF. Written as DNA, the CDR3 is TGCAGCGTTGCAGATACAGGGCGCCAAGAGACCCAGTACTTC.

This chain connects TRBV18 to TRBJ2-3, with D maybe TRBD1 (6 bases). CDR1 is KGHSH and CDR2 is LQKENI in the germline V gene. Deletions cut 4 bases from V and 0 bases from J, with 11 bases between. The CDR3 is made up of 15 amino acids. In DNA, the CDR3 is TGTGCCAGCTCACTCCTCGGACAGAGCACAGATACGCAGTATTTT. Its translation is CASSLLGQSTDTQYF. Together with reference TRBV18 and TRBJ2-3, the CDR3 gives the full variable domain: NAGVMQNPRHLVRRRGQEARLRCSPMKGHSHVYWYRQLPEEGLKFMVYLQKENIIDESGMPKERFSAEFPKEGPSILRIQQVVRGDSAAYFCASSLLGQSTDTQYFGPGTRLTVL.

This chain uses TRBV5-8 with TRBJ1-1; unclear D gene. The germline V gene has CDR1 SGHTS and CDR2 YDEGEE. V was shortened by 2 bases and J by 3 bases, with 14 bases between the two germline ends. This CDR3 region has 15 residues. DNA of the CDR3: TGTGCCAGCAGCTTAAGGTTTGGACGGTACACTGAAGCTTTCTTT. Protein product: CASSLRFGRYTEAFF.

CDR3 sequence: CASSSQGVEGYTF. CDR3 bases: TGTGCCAGCAGCTCTCAGGGCGTTGAGGGCTACACCTTC. The chain has TRBV5-4 and TRBJ1-2; D is perhaps TRBD1 (5 bases). V shed 3 bases and J shed 8 bases, with 14 bases lying between them. The V gene's germline CDR1 is SGHNT and CDR2 YYREEE (reference sequence). This CDR3 has 13 residues.

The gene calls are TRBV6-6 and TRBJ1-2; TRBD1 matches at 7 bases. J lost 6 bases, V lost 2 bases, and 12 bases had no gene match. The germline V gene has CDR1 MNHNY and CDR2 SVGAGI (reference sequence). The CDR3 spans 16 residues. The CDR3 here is CASSYRRQGDWDGYTF. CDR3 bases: TGTGCCAGCAGTTACAGGAGACAGGGTGATTGGGATGGCTACACCTTC.

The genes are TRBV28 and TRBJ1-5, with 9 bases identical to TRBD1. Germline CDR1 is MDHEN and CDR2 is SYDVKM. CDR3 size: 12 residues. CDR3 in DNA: TGTGTTTCTGAGGGGGGACAGGGGCCCCAGCATTTT. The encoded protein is CVSEGGQGPQHF.

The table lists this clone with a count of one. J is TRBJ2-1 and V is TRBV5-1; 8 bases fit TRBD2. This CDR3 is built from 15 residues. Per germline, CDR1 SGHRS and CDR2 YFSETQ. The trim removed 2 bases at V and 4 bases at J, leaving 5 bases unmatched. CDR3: CASSFSGNIYNEQFF. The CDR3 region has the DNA TGCGCCAGCAGCTTTAGCGGGAACATTTACAATGAGCAGTTCTTC.

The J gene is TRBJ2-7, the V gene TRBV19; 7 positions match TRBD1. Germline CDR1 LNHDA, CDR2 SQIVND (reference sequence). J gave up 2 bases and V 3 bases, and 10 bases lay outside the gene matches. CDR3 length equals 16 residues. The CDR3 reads CASSIHLRGTAYEQYF. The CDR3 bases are TGTGCCAGTAGTATTCACCTCAGAGGGACAGCCTACGAGCAGTACTTC.

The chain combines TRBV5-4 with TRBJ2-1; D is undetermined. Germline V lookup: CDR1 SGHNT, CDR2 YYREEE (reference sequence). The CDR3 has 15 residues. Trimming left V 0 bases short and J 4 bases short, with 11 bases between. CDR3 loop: CASSLVETAYNEQFF. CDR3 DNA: TGTGCCAGCAGCTTGGTTGAAACGGCTTACAATGAGCAGTTCTTC. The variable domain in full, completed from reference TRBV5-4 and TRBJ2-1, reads ETGVTQSPTHLIKTRGQQVTLRCSSQSGHNTVSWYQQALGQGPQFIFQYYREEENGRGNFPPRFSGLQFPNYSSELNVNALELDDSALYLCASSLVETAYNEQFFGPGTRLTVL.

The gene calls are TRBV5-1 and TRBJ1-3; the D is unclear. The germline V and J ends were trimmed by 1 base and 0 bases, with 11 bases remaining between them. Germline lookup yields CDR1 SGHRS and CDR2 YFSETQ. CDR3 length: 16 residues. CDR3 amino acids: CASSLSSGFSGNTIYF. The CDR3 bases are TGCGCCAGCAGCTTGAGTTCAGGTTTCTCTGGAAACACCATATATTTT.

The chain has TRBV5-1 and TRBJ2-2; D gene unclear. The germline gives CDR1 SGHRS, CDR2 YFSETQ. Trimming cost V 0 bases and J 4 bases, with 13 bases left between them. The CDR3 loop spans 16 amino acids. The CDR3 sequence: CASSLVGFRGTGELFF. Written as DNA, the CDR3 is TGCGCCAGCAGCTTGGTTGGGTTTCGTGGCACCGGGGAGCTGTTTTTT.

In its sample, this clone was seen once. DNA for the CDR3: TGCAGCGGCGGGTTTACAGATACGCAGTATTTT. This sequence encodes CSGGFTDTQYF. The rearrangement links TRBV29-1 to TRBJ2-3; a possible D gene is TRBD2 (5 bases). The germline V gene has CDR1 SQVTM and CDR2 ANQGSEA. The CDR3 has 11 amino acids. Trimming took 7 bases from V and 3 from J, leaving 8 bases between them.

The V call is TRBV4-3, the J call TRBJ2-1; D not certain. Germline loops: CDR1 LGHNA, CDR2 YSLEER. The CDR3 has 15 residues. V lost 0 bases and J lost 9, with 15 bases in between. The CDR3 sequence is CASSQDNRVSTEQFF. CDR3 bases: TGCGCCAGCAGCCAAGATAACCGGGTGTCCACTGAGCAGTTCTTC.

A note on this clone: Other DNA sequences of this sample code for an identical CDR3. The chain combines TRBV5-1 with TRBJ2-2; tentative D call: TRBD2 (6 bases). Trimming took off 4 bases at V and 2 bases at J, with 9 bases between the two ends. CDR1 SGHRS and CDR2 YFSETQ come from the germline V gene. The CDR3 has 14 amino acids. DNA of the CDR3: TGCGCCAGCAGCCCCGGGACTAACACCGGGGAGCTGTTTTTT. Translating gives CASSPGTNTGELFF.

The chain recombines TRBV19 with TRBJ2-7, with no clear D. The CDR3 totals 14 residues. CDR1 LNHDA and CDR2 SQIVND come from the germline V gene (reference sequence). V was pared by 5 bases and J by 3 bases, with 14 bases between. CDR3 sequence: CASSPWGENYEQYF. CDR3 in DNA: TGTGCCAGTAGTCCGTGGGGTGAAAACTACGAGCAGTACTTC.

The CDR3 loop reads CAWRTAGSNQPQHF. The CDR3 DNA reads TGTGCCTGGAGGACAGCAGGGTCCAATCAGCCCCAGCATTTT. The rearrangement joins TRBV30 to TRBJ1-5; a possible D gene is TRBD1 (5 bases). The CDR3 contains 14 residues. Looked up from germline, CDR1 is GTSNPN and CDR2 is SVGIG (reference sequence). Trimming removed 3 bases from V and 3 bases from J, with 12 bases in between.

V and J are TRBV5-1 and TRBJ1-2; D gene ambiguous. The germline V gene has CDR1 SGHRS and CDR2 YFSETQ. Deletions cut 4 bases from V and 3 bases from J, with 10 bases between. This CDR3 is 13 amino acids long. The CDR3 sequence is CASSPQLDYGYTF. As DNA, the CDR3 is TGCGCCAGCAGCCCTCAGCTAGACTATGGCTACACCTTC.

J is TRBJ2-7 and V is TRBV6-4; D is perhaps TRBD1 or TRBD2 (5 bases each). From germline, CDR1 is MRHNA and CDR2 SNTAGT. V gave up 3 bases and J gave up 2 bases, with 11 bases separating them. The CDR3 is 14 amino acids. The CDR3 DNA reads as TGTGCCAGCAGTGAGCCGGGACGAACCTACGAGCAGTACTTC. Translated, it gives CASSEPGRTYEQYF.

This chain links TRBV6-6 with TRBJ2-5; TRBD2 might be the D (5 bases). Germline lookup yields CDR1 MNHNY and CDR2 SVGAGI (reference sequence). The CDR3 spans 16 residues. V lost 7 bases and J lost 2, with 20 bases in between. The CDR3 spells CASNSPPPEGQETQYF. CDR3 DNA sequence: TGTGCCAGCAACTCCCCACCCCCAGAGGGACAAGAGACCCAGTACTTC.

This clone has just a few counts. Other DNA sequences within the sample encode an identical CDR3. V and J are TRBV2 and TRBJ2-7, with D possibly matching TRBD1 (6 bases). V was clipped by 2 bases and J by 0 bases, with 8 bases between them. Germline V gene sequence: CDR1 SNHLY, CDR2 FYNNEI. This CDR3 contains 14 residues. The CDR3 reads CASSEQGSSYEQYF. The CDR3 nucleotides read TGTGCCAGCAGTGAACAGGGGAGCTCCTACGAGCAGTACTTC.